This T cell receptor (beta chain) was identified in a study of blood T cell repertoires in COVID-19. Study background: Sample material is recorded as cDNA or gDNA derived from T cells, B-cell-depleted T cells, or PBMCs.

There are 17 residues in the CDR3. Trimming cost V 4 bases and J 1 base; bases outside gene matches: 5. Germline CDR1 is MGHRA and CDR2 is YSYEKL. While infection was still active, Seattle patients were enrolled and then followed longitudinally. Measured with immunoSEQ multiplex PCR; TCRdb has only the in-frame clones, and not every one. The table lists over 120,000 clones, 75% to 85% of them singletons. The source of this sequence is a woman between 70 and 85 years old with COVID-19, enrolled during active disease. Sequenced sample: peripheral blood. The chain links TRBV4-1 to TRBJ1-6; 9 bases line up with TRBD1. For the CDR3, the DNA is TGCGCCAGCAGCCCGGGACAGGGAGGATCCTATAATTCACCCCTCCACTTT. Its translation is CASSPGQGGSYNSPLHF.